This T cell receptor beta chain was sequenced during a study of blood T cell repertoires in COVID-19 (dated by TCRdb to the early 2020s). At the level of the whole study: Samples from collaborators originated in the United States, Italy and Spain and spanned both the acute and convalescent phases of COVID-19. The prospective study material was composed of cDNA or gDNA derived from T cells, B-cell-depleted T cells, or PBMCs. The repertoires were released in a freely available public database intended as a resource for research on the immune response to SARS-CoV-2. Samples were obtained from the ongoing ImmuneRACE study (first 160 participants) and from about 1,300 subjects provided by 6 global collaborators. Where HLA class I and class II types were available, the types were taken from metadata supplied by the sample provider, not from assay-based typing. Nearly every sample came with metadata listing a de-identified subject ID, COVID-19 status, age in years and sex. Subjects who had been exposed to COVID-19, were actively infected with it, or had recovered from it provided the deeply sampled blood TCRbeta repertoires that made up the dataset. The paper's findings and limits, for the study overall: Clinical and demographic metadata were provided uncurated, with the amount varying by source and participant.

TCRbeta CDR3 regions were amplified from genomic DNA by means of the immunoSEQ Assay, a bias-controlled multiplex PCR. Under the source paper's analysis protocol: The number of nucleated cells in each sample was estimated from the amplification of reference gene primers within the assay. Sequence reads were collapsed and filtered to measure the absolute abundance of every unique TCRbeta CDR3 rearrangement. For each sample, productive Simpson clonality was calculated as the square root of Simpson's diversity index across productive rearrangements. The source is immuneACCESS, and TCRdb retained only in-frame sequences with V and J called. Part of the clones is not carried over; for the studies checked, unresolved V genes explain less than half of this, and the remainder is unexplained. Clone size and V and J calls were adopted from that table, with D and trimming inferred from the DNA. A total of 250,000 to 300,000 clones appear in this sample, 80% to 90% of them only once. The ten largest clones capture under 2.5% of the sample.

Relative to germline, V is missing 5 bases and J is missing 4 bases, with 8 bases of the junction outside any gene match. CDR1 and CDR2 are read off the germline V gene (reference sequence) as MNHEY and SMNVEV. The CDR3 contains 16 residues, cysteine and phenylalanine counted. Of the read, only the CDR3 DNA is kept; its 48 bases are in frame from base 1. For this clone: The antigen it recognizes is unknown. No base quality information exists; no much larger clone differs at one position.

In the prospective study, participants were roughly 18 to 95 years old, resided in about two dozen geographic areas of the United States, and were enrolled through a virtual design. In the prospective study, cohorts were assigned on the basis of participant-reported clinical history obtained from a screening survey and a study questionnaire. Recovered participants in ImmuneRACE Cohort 3 were defined as having two consecutive negative NP/OP PCR tests, clearance from a healthcare professional, or resolution of symptoms. In the prospective study, mobile phlebotomists collected whole blood, serum and a nasopharyngeal or oropharyngeal swab from each participant. Over a roughly two-month period, participants in the prospective study had the option of providing additional blood draws and questionnaires. Blood samples from the prospective study were shipped frozen or at room temperature prior to DNA extraction.

The material sequenced was PBMCs or T cells enriched from blood (not recorded which). The chain is made from TRBV27 and TRBJ2-2; the central 9 bases match TRBD1. The sequence was obtained from a woman aged 45-60 years who had recovered from COVID-19. Read as DNA, the sequence is TGTGCCAGCAGTCCGGGACAGGGCCAGGCCACCGGGGAGCTGTTTTTT. This yields the protein CASSPGQGQATGELFF.